A selection of T cell receptor beta chains follows, all from one sample in a study of control samples from healthy donors and cancer patients. The repertoire was sequenced with immunoSEQ multiplex PCR; TCRdb's copy has only in-frame clones and lacks some. Of about 76,000 clones in the sample, roughly nine tenths were seen once. The material sequenced was PBMCs. The receptors come from a woman aged 45-65 years with colorectal cancer. CDR3s include the opening cysteine and the closing phenylalanine or tryptophan. A D gene is named only where the DNA matches it firmly. Only some rows state a clone size, as once, few, many or a class for expanded clones.

clone size: -
V gene: TRBV6-5
D gene: TRBD1
J gene: TRBJ1-2
CDR3 DNA: TGTGCCAGCAGTCGACAGGGATACTATGGCTACACCTTC
CDR3 protein: CASSRQGYYGYTF

clone size: -
V gene: TRBV4-1
D gene: TRBD1
J gene: TRBJ1-2
CDR3 DNA: TGCGCCAGCAGCTACCGACAGGGTAGGGATGGCTACACCTTC
CDR3 protein: CASSYRQGRDGYTF

clone size: -
V gene: TRBV19
D gene: -
J gene: TRBJ1-2
CDR3 DNA: TGTGCCAGTAGTCCTTTCGGGAACTATGGCTACACCTTC
CDR3 protein: CASSPFGNYGYTF

clone size: -
V gene: TRBV28
D gene: TRBD2
J gene: TRBJ2-1
CDR3 DNA: TGTGCCAGCAGCCCCGGGGGAGGGAATGAGCAGTTCTTC
CDR3 protein: CASSPGGGNEQFF

clone size: -
V gene: TRBV28
D gene: -
J gene: TRBJ1-2
CDR3 DNA: TGTGCCAGCGCAGCTTCCTATGGCTACACCTTC
CDR3 protein: CASAASYGYTF

clone size: -
V gene: TRBV6-2/TRBV6-3
D gene: TRBD1
J gene: TRBJ1-5
CDR3 DNA: TGTGCCAGCAGCCCAGGGGGCCGCAATCAGCCCCAGCATTTT
CDR3 protein: CASSPGGRNQPQHF

clone size: -
V gene: TRBV9
D gene: -
J gene: TRBJ2-2
CDR3 DNA: TGTGCCAGCAGCGTAGCCGGGGCGGGCACCGGGGAGCTGTTTTTT
CDR3 protein: CASSVAGAGTGELFF

clone size: -
V gene: TRBV20-1
D gene: -
J gene: TRBJ1-2
CDR3 DNA: TGCAGTGCTAGTCAGGACGGCGCTGGAGGCTACACCTTC
CDR3 protein: CSASQDGAGGYTF

clone size: -
V gene: TRBV28
D gene: -
J gene: TRBJ1-6
CDR3 DNA: TGTGCCAGCGACAGCTCTCAAAATTCACCCCTCCACTTT
CDR3 protein: CASDSSQNSPLHF

clone size: -
V gene: TRBV4-3
D gene: -
J gene: TRBJ1-2
CDR3 DNA: TGCGCCAGCAGCCGGGCTGAGGATGGCTACACCTTC
CDR3 protein: CASSRAEDGYTF

clone size: -
V gene: TRBV5-5
D gene: -
J gene: TRBJ1-2
CDR3 DNA: TGTGCCAGCAGCCAGCGCTCAGTTAACTATGGCTACACCTTC
CDR3 protein: CASSQRSVNYGYTF

clone size: -
V gene: TRBV3-1/TRBV3-2
D gene: -
J gene: TRBJ1-5
CDR3 DNA: TGTGCCAGCAGCCAAGATCTCGGAGGGTTCGGTCAGCCCCAGCATTTT
CDR3 protein: CASSQDLGGFGQPQHF

clone size: -
V gene: TRBV7-8
D gene: TRBD2
J gene: TRBJ2-3
CDR3 DNA: TGTGCCAGCAGCTGGTTTGAGTGGCGGGGGGCAGATACGCAGTATTTT
CDR3 protein: CASSWFEWRGADTQYF

clone size: once
V gene: TRBV10-1
D gene: -
J gene: TRBJ2-2
CDR3 DNA: TGCGCCAGCAGACGCGACGGCGGGGAGCTGTTTTTT
CDR3 protein: CASRRDGGELFF

clone size: -
V gene: TRBV3-1/TRBV3-2
D gene: -
J gene: TRBJ2-5
CDR3 DNA: TGTGCCAGCAGCCAAGTGGATAGCGAGGAGACCCAGTACTTC
CDR3 protein: CASSQVDSEETQYF

clone size: -
V gene: TRBV5-5
D gene: TRBD2
J gene: TRBJ2-3
CDR3 DNA: TGTGCCAGCAGCCCCATACGGGGGGGGAGCACAGATACGCAGTATTTT
CDR3 protein: CASSPIRGGSTDTQYF

clone size: once
V gene: TRBV7-2
D gene: -
J gene: TRBJ2-1
CDR3 DNA: TGTGCCAGCAGCCCAGGAGGCTGGGCAGGGCTCATTGAGCAGTTCTTC
CDR3 protein: CASSPGGWAGLIEQFF

clone size: -
V gene: TRBV10-3
D gene: TRBD1
J gene: TRBJ1-1
CDR3 DNA: TGTGCCATCAGTGAACAGGGGCTTCCTGAAGCTTTCTTT
CDR3 protein: CAISEQGLPEAFF

clone size: -
V gene: TRBV13
D gene: TRBD2
J gene: TRBJ2-3
CDR3 DNA: TGTGCCAGCAGCTTAAGGCCCAAACTAGCGGGGGCCCTACCTAGCACAGATACGCAGTATTTT
CDR3 protein: CASSLRPKLAGALPSTDTQYF

clone size: -
V gene: TRBV5-1
D gene: TRBD1
J gene: TRBJ1-1
CDR3 DNA: TGCGCCAGCAGCGAAGACAGGGGGTCCATGAACACTGAAGCTTTCTTT
CDR3 protein: CASSEDRGSMNTEAFF

clone size: few
V gene: TRBV28
D gene: -
J gene: TRBJ2-6
CDR3 DNA: TGTGCCAGCAGTTTCTATGGGGCCAACGTCCTGACTTTC
CDR3 protein: CASSFYGANVLTF

clone size: few
V gene: TRBV2
D gene: -
J gene: TRBJ2-3
CDR3 DNA: TGTGCCAGCATCGAAGGTCTCGCGAGCACAGATACGCAGTATTTT
CDR3 protein: CASIEGLASTDTQYF

clone size: -
V gene: TRBV28
D gene: -
J gene: TRBJ1-2
CDR3 DNA: TGTGCCAGCCAACAGGTTGGCTATGGCTACACCTTC
CDR3 protein: CASQQVGYGYTF

clone size: -
V gene: TRBV24-1
D gene: -
J gene: TRBJ2-6
CDR3 DNA: TGTGCCACCAGTGACACAGGGACTGGGGCCAACGTCCTGACTTTC
CDR3 protein: CATSDTGTGANVLTF

clone size: -
V gene: TRBV12-5
D gene: TRBD1
J gene: TRBJ2-4
CDR3 DNA: TGTGCTAGTGGTTTCGGGACAGCAGCGTCAATTCAGTACTTC
CDR3 protein: CASGFGTAASIQYF

clone size: -
V gene: TRBV5-1
D gene: -
J gene: TRBJ1-1
CDR3 DNA: TGCGCCAGCAGCCCCGGGAGTGGGGGGACTGAAGCTTTCTTT
CDR3 protein: CASSPGSGGTEAFF

clone size: -
V gene: TRBV2
D gene: TRBD1
J gene: TRBJ1-5
CDR3 DNA: TGTGCCAGCAGTGCCATGACAGGGGCGGGGGTAGGGGCCAGCAATCAGCCCCAGCATTTT
CDR3 protein: CASSAMTGAGVGASNQPQHF

clone size: -
V gene: TRBV5-1
D gene: -
J gene: TRBJ1-2
CDR3 DNA: TGCGCCAGCAGTCCAAGTGCAGGGGCTAACTATGGCTACACCTTC
CDR3 protein: CASSPSAGANYGYTF

clone size: -
V gene: TRBV21-1
D gene: -
J gene: TRBJ1-1
CDR3 DNA: TGTGCCAGCAGCAAAGCGGCCCGGGACAGGGAGAACACTGAAGCTTTCTTT
CDR3 protein: CASSKAARDRENTEAFF

clone size: -
V gene: TRBV6-2/TRBV6-3
D gene: -
J gene: TRBJ1-4
CDR3 DNA: TGTGCCAGCACCCCCCGCGGGGGCCCTGAGAATGAAAAACTGTTTTTT
CDR3 protein: CASTPRGGPENEKLFF

clone size: -
V gene: TRBV19
D gene: TRBD1
J gene: TRBJ1-1
CDR3 DNA: TGTGCCAGTAGTAGCTTCGCAGGGGGAATGACTGAAGCTTTCTTT
CDR3 protein: CASSSFAGGMTEAFF

clone size: -
V gene: TRBV5-1
D gene: TRBD1
J gene: TRBJ1-1
CDR3 DNA: TGCGCCAGCAGCTCGGGACAGGGAGTGATGAACACTGAAGCTTTCTTT
CDR3 protein: CASSSGQGVMNTEAFF

clone size: -
V gene: TRBV4-1
D gene: -
J gene: TRBJ2-3
CDR3 DNA: TGCGCCAGCAGCCGACAACTCCGGCGGGGAGATTCCGCAGATACGCAGTATTTT
CDR3 protein: CASSRQLRRGDSADTQYF

clone size: -
V gene: TRBV13
D gene: TRBD1
J gene: TRBJ2-1
CDR3 DNA: TGTGCCAGCAGCAGGGGGGACAGGGGGACCTACAATGAGCAGTTCTTC
CDR3 protein: CASSRGDRGTYNEQFF

clone size: -
V gene: TRBV6-5
D gene: TRBD1
J gene: TRBJ1-1
CDR3 DNA: TGTGCCAGCAGAGTAGGGGGCGAGAACACTGAAGCTTTCTTT
CDR3 protein: CASRVGGENTEAFF

clone size: -
V gene: TRBV6-2/TRBV6-3
D gene: -
J gene: TRBJ1-1
CDR3 DNA: TGTGCCAGCAGTTTCCGGGGGATGAACACTGAAGCTTTCTTT
CDR3 protein: CASSFRGMNTEAFF

clone size: once
V gene: TRBV6-1
D gene: -
J gene: TRBJ2-3
CDR3 DNA: TGTGCCAGCAGTGAGCGGGCGTCGGTAGATACGCAGTATTTT
CDR3 protein: CASSERASVDTQYF

clone size: once
V gene: TRBV4-1
D gene: TRBD1
J gene: TRBJ2-2
CDR3 DNA: TGCGCCAGCAGCCAACCCCAGGGGGCTCGGACCGGGGAGCTGTTTTTT
CDR3 protein: CASSQPQGARTGELFF

clone size: -
V gene: TRBV19
D gene: -
J gene: TRBJ1-6
CDR3 DNA: TGTGCCAGTAGTATAGCCTCTGGTTCACCCCTCCACTTT
CDR3 protein: CASSIASGSPLHF

clone size: -
V gene: TRBV6-6
D gene: -
J gene: TRBJ1-1
CDR3 DNA: TGTGCCAGCAGTTGGGGTGAGGGATTCCGGGGGGCTTTCTTT
CDR3 protein: CASSWGEGFRGAFF

clone size: once
V gene: TRBV10-2
D gene: -
J gene: TRBJ1-1
CDR3 DNA: TGCGCCAGCGGGGTCTATCTGAACACTGAAGCTTTCTTT
CDR3 protein: CASGVYLNTEAFF